This TCR beta chain emerged from a study of blood T cell repertoires in COVID-19. Study-level information: The United States, Italy and Spain supplied acute and convalescent COVID-19 samples. Sources were T cells, B-cell-depleted T cells, or PBMCs; the material itself was cDNA or gDNA.

Deletions cut 0 bases from V and 2 bases from J, with 11 bases between. CDR3 length: 15 amino acids. Germline assignment: CDR1 SGHRS and CDR2 YFSETQ. In the original workflow: Amplification of reference gene primers was used by the study to estimate nucleated cell counts. The data were produced by immunoSEQ multiplex PCR, yet TCRdb's version contains in-frame clones alone and is incomplete. V and J calls and clone size are those listed in that table; D and trimming were worked out from the DNA. The sample contains 150,000 to 170,000 clones, around 90% of which appear only once. Sequenced: peripheral blood. V usage is TRBV5-1 and J usage is TRBJ2-5; no reliable D call. This TCR derives from a man aged 50 or older with acute or convalescent COVID-19. Here the CDR3 DNA reads TGCGCCAGCAGCTTGGCCTGGCAGATTCAAGAGACCCAGTACTTC. This translates into CASSLAWQIQETQYF.